The 9 T cell receptor beta chains given below trace back to one sample, sequenced in a study of cytomegalovirus exposure and HLA in healthy donors. With 60 Vbeta and 13 Jbeta primers, the PCR was carried out. Some clones are missing from TCRdb's copy, which holds only in-frame ones; the method was immunoSEQ multiplex PCR. Here the sample spans around 170,000 clones, 71% being singletons. The sequenced sample was PBMCs. The receptors derive from a girl aged 10 to 17 in good health and CMV-seronegative.

V gene TRBV6-5 combines with J gene TRBJ2-7, with a possible D match to TRBD1 (6 bases). The length of the CDR3 is 14 residues. Germline-derived CDR1 and CDR2 are MNHEY and SVGAGI. The ends were cut back, 7 bases at V and 4 bases at J, with 17 bases in the middle. The CDR3, as DNA: TGTGCCAGCAATACAGGGTGGCCAAGTTACGAGCAGTACTTC. Residues: CASNTGWPSYEQYF.

This clone came up once. The V and J genes are TRBV5-1 and TRBJ1-1; possibly TRBD1 for D (6 bases). This CDR3 spans 14 amino acids. The germline V gene encodes CDR1 SGHRS and CDR2 YFSETQ. V was clipped by 4 bases and J by 1 base, with 11 bases between them. The CDR3 DNA is TGCGCCAGCAGCCTGGACAGTGCGAACACTGAAGCTTTCTTT. It is translated as CASSLDSANTEAFF.

The chain links TRBV28 to TRBJ1-2; maybe TRBD1 (6 bases). This CDR3 has 11 amino acids. Per germline, CDR1 MDHEN and CDR2 SYDVKM. V was trimmed by 11 bases and J by 4 bases, leaving 11 bases between them. In nucleotides, the CDR3 is TGTGCCGCACAGGGATCCTATGGCTACACCTTC. Amino acid sequence: CAAQGSYGYTF.

The gene calls are TRBV12-5 and TRBJ1-2; no reliable D call. V gave up 2 bases and J gave up 4 bases, with 8 bases separating them. The CDR3 has 13 residues. From germline, CDR1 is LGHNT and CDR2 FRNRAP. The CDR3 coding sequence is TGTGCTAGTGGTTTGAGACGACTCTATGGCTACACCTTC. It translates to CASGLRRLYGYTF.

The chain is built from TRBV7-8 and TRBJ1-2, with D perhaps matching TRBD1 (6 bases). The CDR3 runs to 14 residues. The V gene's germline CDR1 is SGHVS and CDR2 FQNEAQ. Deletions cut 1 base from V and 4 bases from J, with 10 bases between. The CDR3 region has the DNA TGTGCCAGCAGCTTAGGCAGGGGCGGCTATGGCTACACCTTC. Translation gives CASSLGRGGYGYTF.

The rearrangement joins TRBV6-1 to TRBJ1-4; a weak D match, TRBD1 (5 bases). The germline V gene encodes CDR1 MNHNS and CDR2 SASEGT. This CDR3 has 16 amino acids. The V and J ends lost 1 base and 2 bases respectively, with 11 bases between them. CDR3: CASSEGAGRTNEKLFF. The CDR3 DNA sequence: TGTGCCAGCAGTGAAGGAGCAGGGAGGACTAATGAAAAACTGTTTTTT.

CDR3 sequence reads: CATSFSILGTYHNSPLHF. The CDR3 DNA reads TGTGCCACCAGCTTTTCTATCCTCGGGACATATCATAATTCACCCCTCCACTTT. The chain uses TRBV15 and TRBJ1-6, with a tentative D call TRBD1 (6 bases). Germline-derived CDR1 and CDR2 are LNHNV and YYDKDF (reference sequence). CDR3 length: 18 residues. V lost 5 bases to trimming and J lost 5 bases, with 22 bases between them.

The J gene is TRBJ2-7, the V gene TRBV4-1; 11 nucleotides line up with TRBD2. This CDR3 has 15 amino acids. The V gene end was trimmed by 1 base and the J gene end by 7 bases; junction bases not matched to a gene: 6. Germline assignment: CDR1 MGHRA and CDR2 YSYEKL. The CDR3 coding sequence is TGCGCCAGCAGCCAAGTTATAGCGGGGGGGCGTGAGCAGTACTTC. It is translated as CASSQVIAGGREQYF.

The chain joins TRBV5-1 to TRBJ1-5; 9 bases are a match to TRBD1. Unmatched junction bases numbered 9, after V lost 4 bases and J lost 7 bases. CDR1 is SGHRS and CDR2 is YFSETQ in the germline V gene. CDR3 size: 15 residues. The CDR3 DNA reads TGCGCCAGCAGCGCTTCCGGCGACAGGGGGCAGCCCCAGCATTTT. Protein sequence: CASSASGDRGQPQHF. The variable domain in full, completed from reference TRBV5-1 and TRBJ1-5, reads KAGVTQTPRYLIKTRGQQVTLSCSPISGHRSVSWYQQTPGQGLQFLFEYFSETQRNKGNFPGRFSGRQFSNSRSEMNVSTLELGDSALYLCASSASGDRGQPQHFGDGTRLSIL.